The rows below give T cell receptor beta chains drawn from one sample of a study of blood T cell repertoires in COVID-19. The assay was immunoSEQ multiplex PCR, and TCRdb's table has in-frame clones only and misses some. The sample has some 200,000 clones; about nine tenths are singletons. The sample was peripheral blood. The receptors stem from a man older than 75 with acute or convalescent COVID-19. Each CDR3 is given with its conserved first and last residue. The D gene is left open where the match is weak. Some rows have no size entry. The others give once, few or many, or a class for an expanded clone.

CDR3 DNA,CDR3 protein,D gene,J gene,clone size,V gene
TGCAGCGTTGCTAGCGGGAGTTGGGGTGAGCAGTTCTTC,CSVASGSWGEQFF,TRBD2,TRBJ2-1,NA,TRBV29-1
TGTGCCACCAGCAGAGAGTGGACTAGCATGAATGAGCAGTTCTTC,CATSREWTSMNEQFF,TRBD2,TRBJ2-1,NA,TRBV15
TGTGCCAGCAGACTTGTCCCCAGGGGACTAAGCGAGCAGTACTTC,CASRLVPRGLSEQYF,NA,TRBJ2-7,NA,TRBV27
TGTGCCAGCAGCCTCCTGCTACAGGGCTACGAGCAGTACTTC,CASSLLLQGYEQYF,NA,TRBJ2-7,NA,TRBV7-8
TGTGCCAGCAGTTCCACAGGGTACGAGCAGTACTTC,CASSSTGYEQYF,NA,TRBJ2-7,NA,TRBV28
TGTGCCAGCAGGGGTCCGGGAGTCGCAGATACGCAGTATTTT,CASRGPGVADTQYF,NA,TRBJ2-3,NA,TRBV2
TGCACCAGCAGCCAAGAAGCGGGGGGACTTCTCTATAATTCACCCCTCCACTTT,CTSSQEAGGLLYNSPLHF,NA,TRBJ1-6,NA,TRBV1
TGTGCCAGCAGTTCCCGAGTGGGGAGTAGCACAGATACGCAGTATTTT,CASSSRVGSSTDTQYF,NA,TRBJ2-3,NA,TRBV27
TGTGCCAGCAGCTTGGGGCAGAAACGCGAGCAGTACTTC,CASSLGQKREQYF,NA,TRBJ2-7,NA,TRBV11-1
TGTGCCAGCAGCAAAGGACCAGGACTACCTAGAAAGGTCAACACTGAAGCTTTCTTT,CASSKGPGLPRKVNTEAFF,NA,TRBJ1-1,NA,TRBV21-1
TGCAGTGCTCCCTATCCAGAGACCCAGTACTTC,CSAPYPETQYF,NA,TRBJ2-5,NA,TRBV20-1
TGTGCCATCAGTGATGGAAGGGGGGGGACAGATACGCAGTATTTT,CAISDGRGGTDTQYF,NA,TRBJ2-3,NA,TRBV10-3
TGTGCCACCAGTGACCCCGGGACTAGCGGGAGAGATACGCAGTATTTT,CATSDPGTSGRDTQYF,TRBD2,TRBJ2-3,NA,TRBV24-1
TGCGCCAGCAGCATTAGCGGGAACCCCTCCTACGAGCAGTACTTC,CASSISGNPSYEQYF,TRBD2,TRBJ2-7,few,TRBV5-1